A selection of T cell receptor beta chains follows, all from one sample in a study of OX40 agonist ivuxolimab in advanced cancers. Method: immunoSEQ multiplex PCR; TCRdb's copy keeps in-frame clones and lacks some. The repertoire has over 25,000 clones, 88% of them found once; the top ten carry roughly 50%. Source: CD4+ or CD8+ T cells sorted from blood, taken in a trial of the OX40 agonist ivuxolimab. Source of these receptors: an adult with an advanced solid tumor such as melanoma, head and neck, liver or kidney cancer. Both conserved end residues are trimmed from each CDR3.

>TRBV7-9|TRBJ2-3
ASSRGTDTQY
>TRBV6-5|TRBJ1-3
ASSYSGRVTGNTIY
>TRBV30|TRBJ1-1
AWSEGPVNTEAF
>TRBV27|TRBJ2-3
ASSGHTGGAGSDTQY
>TRBV30|TRBJ2-6
AWSMASGANVLT
>TRBV11-2|TRBJ2-7
ASSQARAGYEQY
>TRBV28|TRBJ2-7
ASSFPPPGQGVLPSSYEQY
>TRBV4-1|TRBJ2-7
ASSQKDFSYEQY
>TRBV27|TRBJ1-4
ASSWAGANEKLF
>TRBV27|TRBJ2-7
ASAPGLSYEQY
>TRBV29-1|TRBJ2-3
SGEEGTQY
>TRBV7-8|TRBJ2-5
ASSLKVSGETQY
>TRBV29-1|TRBJ2-7
SATGTGKHEQY
>TRBV9|TRBJ1-2
ASSLGQGANYGYT
>TRBV10-3|TRBJ2-5
AIGKEVAKETQY
>TRBV2|TRBJ1-6
ASSELRGGANSPLH
>TRBV12-2|TRBJ2-5
ASRLVTEGETQY
>TRBV28|TRBJ1-4
ASSLPQNHEKLF
>TRBV6-4|TRBJ2-5
ASSDSDRDRGRETQY
>TRBV19|TRBJ2-2
ASSIAGQGAGGELF
>TRBV6-6|TRBJ2-3
ASSPSRGAIDTQY
>TRBV7-9|TRBJ1-5
AVRDVNQPQH
>TRBV7-2|TRBJ1-6
ASSLGNSPLH
>TRBV11-2|-
ASSPGQTYEQY
>TRBV18|TRBJ1-1
ASSRYGQGLLNTEAF